Shown below are 21 T cell receptor beta chains from a single sample sequenced in a study of blood T cells in healthy people across ages. Alongside a J-beta primer mix, a sample-barcoded 5' primer served in a second PCR lasting about 7 to 11 cycles. TCRdb redid the calling of the 5' RACE reads with MiXCR, one entry per CDR3 protein. The table lists about 570,000 distinct CDR3 sequences, roughly a quarter of them singletons. Sequencing was done on a sample of blood. Receptors were obtained from a woman in her 70s in good health.

This clonotype was seen more than once but under ten times. V and J are TRBV5-1 and TRBJ2-1; TRBD1 agrees at 7 bases. In germline, CDR1 is SGHRS, CDR2 YFSETQ. Unmatched junction bases numbered 8, after V lost 2 bases and J lost 6 bases. The CDR3 runs to 15 residues. CDR3 coding DNA: TGCGCCAGCAGCTTAACGACAGGGCCCTTCAATGAGCAGTTCTTC. This sequence encodes CASSLTTGPFNEQFF.

The rearrangement uses TRBV7-3 and TRBJ2-1; maybe TRBD2 (6 bases). The V gene's germline CDR1 is SGHTA and CDR2 FQGTGA. Trimming removed 5 bases from V and 10 bases from J, with 15 bases in between. The CDR3 runs to 13 residues. For the CDR3, the DNA is TGTGCCAGCAGCGTCACGGGGGTAGGGGAGCAGTTCTTC. Translated: CASSVTGVGEQFF.

This clonotype was detected a few times. The chain has TRBV3-1 and TRBJ2-7; 14 bases match TRBD2. The V gene's germline CDR1 is LGHDT and CDR2 YNNKEL (reference sequence). This CDR3 is built from 18 residues. V dropped 6 bases and J dropped 3; count of bases not matched to a gene: 13. The CDR3 spells CASRQNWTSGGRYYEQYF. In DNA, the CDR3 is TGTGCCAGCAGACAAAATTGGACTAGCGGGGGGCGATACTACGAGCAGTACTTC.

V is TRBV10-3 and J is TRBJ2-7, with 10 bases fitting TRBD2. Germline CDR1 is ENHRY and CDR2 is SYGVKD. The CDR3 length is 14 residues. J was trimmed by 6 bases and V by 5 bases; bases with no gene match: 7. CDR3 sequence reads: CAISTQRGGSEQYF. The CDR3 coding sequence is TGTGCCATCAGTACACAGCGGGGGGGTAGCGAGCAGTACTTC.

The chain employs TRBV5-1 and TRBJ1-4; maybe TRBD1 (6 bases). This CDR3 is built from 16 residues. Deletions cut 3 bases from V and 0 bases from J, with 12 bases between. Germline V gene data show CDR1 as SGHRS and CDR2 as YFSETQ. CDR3 residues: CASSSGQTATNEKLFF. DNA of the CDR3: TGCGCCAGCAGCTCAGGACAGACCGCAACTAATGAAAAACTGTTTTTT.

The chain carries TRBV9 and TRBJ1-1, with D unclear. The V gene's germline CDR1 is SGDLS and CDR2 YYNGEE. V lost 4 bases and J 1 base, leaving 17 bases between the germline ends. The CDR3 has 16 residues. CDR3 sequence reads: CASSTSKEQPNTEAFF. The CDR3 DNA reads as TGTGCCAGCAGCACTTCAAAAGAACAGCCGAACACTGAAGCTTTCTTT.

The chain links TRBV6-2 or TRBV6-3 to TRBJ2-6; D remains ambiguous. V was shortened by 8 bases and J by 3 bases, with 8 bases between the two germline ends. CDR1 and CDR2 (germline): MNHEY, SVGEGT. The CDR3 contains 13 residues. CDR3 sequence: CASARSGANVLTF. Written as DNA, the CDR3 is TGTGCCAGCGCGAGGAGTGGGGCCAACGTCCTGACTTTC.

This clonotype occurred a few times. This chain connects TRBV5-1 to TRBJ1-2; D unclear. Per germline, CDR1 SGHRS and CDR2 YFSETQ. V lost 1 base, J lost 2 bases, and 12 bases lay in between. The CDR3 sequence is 15 residues long. The CDR3 DNA reads as TGCGCCAGCAGCTTGTCCCTTGGACGGAACTATGGCTACACCTTC. Translated, it gives CASSLSLGRNYGYTF.

The chain couples TRBV5-1 to TRBJ1-2, with D possibly being TRBD1 (5 bases). Trimming took off 0 bases at V and 7 bases at J, with 13 bases between the two ends. This CDR3 has 14 amino acids. Germline values: CDR1 SGHRS, CDR2 YFSETQ. Written as DNA, the CDR3 is TGCGCCAGCAGCTTGGAAGACAGTGCTAGTGGCTACACCTTC. It is translated as CASSLEDSASGYTF. Filled out from reference TRBV5-1 and TRBJ1-2, the complete variable domain reads KAGVTQTPRYLIKTRGQQVTLSCSPISGHRSVSWYQQTPGQGLQFLFEYFSETQRNKGNFPGRFSGRQFSNSRSEMNVSTLELGDSALYLCASSLEDSASGYTFGSGTRLTVV.

The chain is built from TRBV29-1 and TRBJ2-7, with TRBD2 identical over 8 bases. Per germline, CDR1 SQVTM and CDR2 ANQGSEA. The V and J ends lost 7 bases and 3 bases, in that order; junction bases with no gene match: 11. This CDR3 is 14 amino acids long. The CDR3: CSASRGGTNYEQYF. In nucleotides, the CDR3 is TGCAGCGCCTCCCGGGGGGGGACAAACTACGAGCAGTACTTC.

The rearrangement uses TRBV7-8 and TRBJ2-3; maybe TRBD2 (5 bases). CDR1 is SGHVS and CDR2 is FQNEAQ in the germline V gene. The CDR3 runs to 16 residues. Between the trimmed V and J ends, which lost 5 bases and 1 base, there was a span of 16 bases. CDR3 in DNA: TGTGCCAGCAGCCTCCCGGCTCGGGGAGGCACAGATACGCAGTATTTT. Translating it yields CASSLPARGGTDTQYF.

The table lists this clonotype with a few counts. The chain links TRBV30 to TRBJ2-1; no clear D. Germline V gene sequence: CDR1 GTSNPN, CDR2 SVGIG (reference sequence). Trimming removed 1 base from V and 8 bases from J, with 12 bases in between. The CDR3 contains 13 residues. The CDR3: CAWSARVSDEQFF. CDR3 sequence (DNA): TGTGCCTGGAGTGCTAGGGTTTCCGATGAGCAGTTCTTC.

This clonotype was recorded once. The CDR3 protein is CASSPGRDPYEQYF. CDR3 nucleotide sequence: TGTGCCAGCTCACCCGGGCGGGACCCCTACGAGCAGTACTTC. This chain connects TRBV18 to TRBJ2-5; D may be TRBD2 (6 bases). The DNA matches TRBJ2-7 better at its end, which makes the J call doubtful. Looked up from germline, CDR1 is KGHSH and CDR2 is LQKENI. CDR3 length equals 14 residues.

The V gene is TRBV4-1, the J gene TRBJ2-5; D gene uncertain. The tail of the sequence fits TRBJ2-1 better, so the J call may be wrong. CDR3 size: 14 residues. CDR1 and CDR2 from the germline V gene are MGHRA and YSYEKL. The CDR3 here is CASSQGKGKHEQFF. In DNA form, the CDR3 reads TGCGCCAGCAGCCAAGGGAAGGGAAAGCATGAGCAGTTCTTC.

The rearrangement joins TRBV5-5 to TRBJ2-1; perhaps TRBD1 as D (5 bases). V shed 2 bases and J shed 3 bases, with 12 bases lying between them. In germline, CDR1 is SGHKS, CDR2 YYEKEE (reference sequence). The CDR3 totals 15 residues. The CDR3 coding sequence is TGTGCCAGCAGCTTTCAGGGTTCAATCTACAATGAGCAGTTCTTC. Translated, it gives CASSFQGSIYNEQFF.

This clonotype appeared a few times. The chain carries TRBV20-1 and TRBJ1-3; 8 bases line up with TRBD1. V trimming: 3 bases; J trimming: 4 bases; junction bases outside the gene matches: 8. This CDR3 spans 15 amino acids. In germline, CDR1 is DFQATT, CDR2 SNEGSKA (reference sequence). The CDR3 DNA is TGCAGTGCTAGCCCACCAGACAGGGGCGGAAACACCATATATTTT. This gives the protein CSASPPDRGGNTIYF.

The chain joins TRBV10-3 to TRBJ2-5, with 8 bases matching TRBD1. Per germline, CDR1 ENHRY and CDR2 SYGVKD. Trimming took 6 bases from V and 5 from J; bases not matched to a gene: 8. The CDR3 loop spans 14 amino acids. CDR3 in DNA: TGTGCCATCAGCCCCCCAGGGGGCGGTGAGACCCAGTACTTC. This translates into CAISPPGGGETQYF.

This clonotype has a handful of counts. The chain couples TRBV7-3 to TRBJ2-5; the match to TRBD1 covers 7 bases. The end of the DNA aligns better with TRBJ2-1, so the J call may be wrong. The CDR3 contains 13 residues. CDR1 and CDR2 (germline): SGHTA, FQGTGA. The CDR3 DNA reads TGTGCCAGCAGCTCGACCAGGGGGAATGAGCAGTTCTTC. It is translated as CASSSTRGNEQFF.

The J gene is TRBJ1-1, the V gene TRBV5-1; 9 nucleotides line up with TRBD1. After removal of 4 bases from V and 5 bases from J, the junction contained 9 bases not matched to a gene. The CDR3 is 15 residues long. CDR1 SGHRS and CDR2 YFSETQ come from the germline V gene. DNA for the CDR3: TGCGCCAGCAGCACACAGGGACAGGGCGGGACTGAAGCTTTCTTT. Residues: CASSTQGQGGTEAFF.

The J gene is TRBJ1-6, the V gene TRBV20-1; a possible D gene is TRBD1 (6 bases). V gave up 3 bases and J gave up 0 bases, with 18 bases separating them. The germline gives CDR1 DFQATT, CDR2 SNEGSKA (reference sequence). The CDR3 runs to 18 residues. This chain's CDR3 is CSARGAVTRSSYNSPLHF. The CDR3 DNA reads TGCAGTGCTAGGGGGGCCGTGACACGGAGCTCCTATAATTCACCCCTCCACTTT.

This clonotype was observed a handful of times. Here the CDR3 DNA reads TGTGCCAGCAGTTTATCGACTCCCCGGTTTTTAACCTACGAGCAGTACTTC. Translation gives CASSLSTPRFLTYEQYF. V is TRBV27 and J is TRBJ2-7, with D unclear. With 0 bases removed from V and 2 bases from J, the gap between germline ends came to 17 bases. The CDR3 extends over 17 amino acids. Germline V CDR1 and CDR2: MNHEY, SMNVEV (reference sequence).